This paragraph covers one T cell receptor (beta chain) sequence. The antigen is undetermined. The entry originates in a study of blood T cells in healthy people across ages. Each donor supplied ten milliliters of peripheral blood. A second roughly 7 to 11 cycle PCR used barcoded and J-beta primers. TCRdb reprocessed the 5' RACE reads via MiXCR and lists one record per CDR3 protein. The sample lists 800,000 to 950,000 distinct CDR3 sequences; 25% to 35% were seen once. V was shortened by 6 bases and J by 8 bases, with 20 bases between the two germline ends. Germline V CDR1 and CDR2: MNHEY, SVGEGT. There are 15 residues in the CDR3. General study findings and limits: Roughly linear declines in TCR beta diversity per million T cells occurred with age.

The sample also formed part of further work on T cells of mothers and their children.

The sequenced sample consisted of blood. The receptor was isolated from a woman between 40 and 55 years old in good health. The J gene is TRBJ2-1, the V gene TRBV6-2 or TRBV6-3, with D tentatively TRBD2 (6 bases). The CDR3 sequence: CASSSFVTGVDEQFF. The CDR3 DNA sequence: TGTGCCAGCAGCTCCTTTGTTACGGGGGTCGATGAGCAGTTCTTC.